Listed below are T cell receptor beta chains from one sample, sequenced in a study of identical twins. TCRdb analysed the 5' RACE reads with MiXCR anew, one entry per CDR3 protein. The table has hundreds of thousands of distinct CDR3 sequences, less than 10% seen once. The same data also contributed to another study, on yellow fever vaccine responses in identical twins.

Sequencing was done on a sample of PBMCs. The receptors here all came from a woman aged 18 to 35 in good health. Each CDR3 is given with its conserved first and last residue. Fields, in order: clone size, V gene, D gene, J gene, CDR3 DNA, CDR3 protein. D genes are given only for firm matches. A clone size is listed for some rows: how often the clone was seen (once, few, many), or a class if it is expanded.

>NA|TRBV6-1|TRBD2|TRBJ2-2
TGTGCCAGCAGCCGTGGACTAGCGGGGGGGTTCGGGGAGCTGTTTTTT
CASSRGLAGGFGELFF
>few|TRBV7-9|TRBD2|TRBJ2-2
TGTGCCAGCAGCCCCAAGACTAGCGGGAGAGGGACCGGGGAGCTGTTTTTT
CASSPKTSGRGTGELFF
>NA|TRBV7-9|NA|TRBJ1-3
TGTGCCAGCAGCCCAGACACAGGGTGGAACACCATATATTTT
CASSPDTGWNTIYF
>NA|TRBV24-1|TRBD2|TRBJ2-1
TGTGCCACCAGTGCGGGACTATTCAATGAGCAGTTCTTC
CATSAGLFNEQFF
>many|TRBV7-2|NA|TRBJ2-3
TGTGCCAGCAGCTTAGCCCTATCGGGGTGGGCAGATACGCAGTATTTT
CASSLALSGWADTQYF
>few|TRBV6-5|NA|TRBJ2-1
TGTGCCAGCAGTTACTCGATTCCCGGGGCGAGCTCCTACAATGAGCAGTTCTTC
CASSYSIPGASSYNEQFF
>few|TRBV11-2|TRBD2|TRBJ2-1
TGTGCCAGCAGCCCCTTGGTGATACCGGGACTAGCGGGGGGTGAGCAGTTCTTC
CASSPLVIPGLAGGEQFF
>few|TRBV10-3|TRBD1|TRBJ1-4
TGTGCCATCAGTGACGGCCAGGGGGCTGAAAAACTGTTTTTT
CAISDGQGAEKLFF
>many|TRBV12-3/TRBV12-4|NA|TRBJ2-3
TGTGCCAGCAGTTCAGTCCGCAGGGCAGATACGCAGTATTTT
CASSSVRRADTQYF
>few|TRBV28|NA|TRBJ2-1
TGTGCCAGCAGTTTAGGGATCCAGGGCCCCTACAATGAGCAGTTCTTC
CASSLGIQGPYNEQFF
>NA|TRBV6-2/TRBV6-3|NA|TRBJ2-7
TGTGCCAGCAGCCCCTATGCCGAGCAGTACTTC
CASSPYAEQYF
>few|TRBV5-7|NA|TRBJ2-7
TGTGCCAGCAGTTCGACTGGAATCGCGGAGCAGTACTTC
CASSSTGIAEQYF
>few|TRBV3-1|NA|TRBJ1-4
TGTGCCAGCAGCCCCACGGGGGCAACTAATGAAAAACTGTTTTTT
CASSPTGATNEKLFF
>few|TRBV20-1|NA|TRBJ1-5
TGCAGTGGGGTTTCGGGGGCCCTAGATCAGCCCCAGCATTTT
CSGVSGALDQPQHF
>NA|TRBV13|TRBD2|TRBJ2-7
TGTGCCAGCAGCCTGGTGGCGGGAGGGGGGGACGAGCAGTACTTC
CASSLVAGGGDEQYF
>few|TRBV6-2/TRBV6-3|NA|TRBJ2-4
TGTGCCAGCAGCCCCGTTAGGGACGACATTCAGTACTTC
CASSPVRDDIQYF
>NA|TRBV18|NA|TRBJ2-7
TGTGCCAGCTCGTTTAGCAGAGGGGGCGAGCAGTACTTC
CASSFSRGGEQYF
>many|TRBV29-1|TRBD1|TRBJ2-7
TGCAGCGTTATGACAGGGGAAAGAGAGCAGTACTTC
CSVMTGEREQYF
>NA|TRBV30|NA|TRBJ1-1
TGTGCCTGGACCCCGGACAGCAACACTGAAGCTTTCTTT
CAWTPDSNTEAFF
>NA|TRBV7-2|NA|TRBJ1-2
TGTGCCAGCAGCTTAGAGGGCAGCCTCTATGGCTACACCTTC
CASSLEGSLYGYTF
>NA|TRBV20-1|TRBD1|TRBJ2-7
TGCAGTGCCAGGGGGCAGGTCACCTACGAGCAGTACTTC
CSARGQVTYEQYF
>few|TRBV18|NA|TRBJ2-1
TGTGCCAGCTCACCCTGGGGCTATGAGCAGTTCTTC
CASSPWGYEQFF
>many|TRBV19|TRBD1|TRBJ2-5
TGTGCCAGTAGTATAGTCGGGACAGTACAAGAGACCCAGTACTTC
CASSIVGTVQETQYF
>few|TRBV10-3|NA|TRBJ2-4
TGTGCCATCACGGCTGTAGGCATTCAGTACTTC
CAITAVGIQYF
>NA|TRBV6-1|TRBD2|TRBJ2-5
TGTGCCAGCACCCTGGGACTAGCGCAACAAGAGACCCAGTACTTC
CASTLGLAQQETQYF
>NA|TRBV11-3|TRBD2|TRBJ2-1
TGTGCCAGCAGCGGGGGACTACGATTTTATGATGAGCAGTTCTTC
CASSGGLRFYDEQFF
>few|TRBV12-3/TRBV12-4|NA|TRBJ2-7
TGTGCCAGCAGCTCCGACAGTAAGTCCTACGAGCAGTACTTC
CASSSDSKSYEQYF
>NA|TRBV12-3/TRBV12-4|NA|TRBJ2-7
TGTGCCAGCAGTACCCCCACAGGGTGGGAGCAGTACTTC
CASSTPTGWEQYF
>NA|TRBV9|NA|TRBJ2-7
TGTGCCAGCAGCGTAGCAGTGGGAAACTCCTACGAGCAGTACTTC
CASSVAVGNSYEQYF
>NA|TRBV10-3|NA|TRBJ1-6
TGTGCCGCGGACAGCTCCTATAATTCACCCCTCCACTTT
CAADSSYNSPLHF
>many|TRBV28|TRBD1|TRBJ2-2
TGTGCCAGCAGTTTAGGGACAGGGGGCATCACCGGGGAGCTGTTTTTT
CASSLGTGGITGELFF
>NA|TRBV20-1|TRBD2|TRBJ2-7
TGCAGTGCCTACCCCTTCGGGGGGGTCTACGAGCAGTACTTC
CSAYPFGGVYEQYF
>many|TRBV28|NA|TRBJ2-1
TGTGCCAGCAGTTTACGTAGCAATGAGCAGTTCTTC
CASSLRSNEQFF
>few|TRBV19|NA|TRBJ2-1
TGTGCCAGTAGTAGACAGCGGAACTACAATGAGCAGTTCTTC
CASSRQRNYNEQFF
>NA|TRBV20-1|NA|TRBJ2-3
TGCAGTGCTAAAAGAGGAGCTAGCACAGATACGCAGTATTTT
CSAKRGASTDTQYF
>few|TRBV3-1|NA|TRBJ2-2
TGTGCCAGCAACCTACTTGGCGACCGGGCTACGAACACCGGGGAGCTGTTTTTT
CASNLLGDRATNTGELFF
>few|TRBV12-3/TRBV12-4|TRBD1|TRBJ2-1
TGTGCCAGCAGTTTGTATGGACAGGGCGACAATGAGCAGTTCTTC
CASSLYGQGDNEQFF
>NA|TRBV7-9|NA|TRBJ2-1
TGTGCCAGCAGCTGGGCCGGCAGCCTGGGGTACAATGAGCAGTTCTTC
CASSWAGSLGYNEQFF
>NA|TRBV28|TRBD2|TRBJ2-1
TGTGCCAGCAGTGACCCGGCTCTTAGGACTAGCGCATCCTACAATGAGCAGTTCTTC
CASSDPALRTSASYNEQFF
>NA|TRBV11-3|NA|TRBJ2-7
TGTGCCAGCAGTGGACGGGCCCGCCGTCAGTACTTC
CASSGRARRQYF
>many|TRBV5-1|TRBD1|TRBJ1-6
TGCGCCAGCAGCCCCCAGGGACAGGACAATTCACCCCTCCACTTT
CASSPQGQDNSPLHF
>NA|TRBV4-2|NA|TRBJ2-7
TGTGCCAGCAGCCCTACTGGGTATTCCGCCTACGAGCAGTACTTC
CASSPTGYSAYEQYF
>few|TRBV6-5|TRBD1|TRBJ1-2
TGTGCCAGCAGTTACTCTGGACAGGGGGTTCTAGGCTACACCTTC
CASSYSGQGVLGYTF
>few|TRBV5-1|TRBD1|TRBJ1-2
TGCGCCAGCAGCCGGCGGGAAAATACCGGGACAGGGAGTGGCTACACCTTC
CASSRRENTGTGSGYTF
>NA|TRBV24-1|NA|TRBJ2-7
TGTGCCACCAGTGAGTCGAGCGAGCAGTACTTC
CATSESSEQYF
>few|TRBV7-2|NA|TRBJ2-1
TGTGCCAGCAGCTTAGATCGAGCGAGCTCCTACAATGAGCAGTTCTTC
CASSLDRASSYNEQFF
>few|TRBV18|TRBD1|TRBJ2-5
TGTGCCAGCTCTCGCGCGGGACAGGTCCAAGAGACCCAGTACTTC
CASSRAGQVQETQYF
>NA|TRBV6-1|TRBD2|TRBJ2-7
TGTGCCAGCAGTATTAGCGGGGCGGGGGAGCAGTACTTC
CASSISGAGEQYF
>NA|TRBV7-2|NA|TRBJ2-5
TGTGCCAGCAGCTTAAGTTTGCAGGGACGGACCCAGTACTTC
CASSLSLQGRTQYF